Presented here are 28 T cell receptor beta chains from one specimen sequenced in a study of blood T cell repertoires in COVID-19. TCRdb keeps only in-frame clones here, not all; method: immunoSEQ multiplex PCR. This sample yields under 70,000 clones, of which about four fifths are seen a single time; more than 9.5% belongs to the top ten. The sequenced material came from peripheral blood. These receptors were collected from a human donor in a cohort sampled during active COVID-19.

The J gene is TRBJ2-7, the V gene TRBV14; D gene ambiguous. This CDR3 is built from 11 residues. The V gene's germline CDR1 is SGHDN and CDR2 FVKESK. The V end was cut by 4 bases, the J end by 4 bases, with 5 bases between. The CDR3 DNA reads as TGTGCCAGCAGCCCAAAATACGAGCAGTACTTC. Protein sequence: CASSPKYEQYF.

The chain combines TRBV7-2 with TRBJ1-6, with D tentatively TRBD1 (6 bases). CDR1 SGHTA and CDR2 FQGNSA come from the germline V gene. Between the trimmed V and J ends, which lost 7 bases and 7 bases, there was a span of 11 bases. This CDR3 is 13 amino acids long. The CDR3 DNA reads TGTGCCAGCAACGGACAGTTAAATTCACCCCTCCACTTT. Encoded protein: CASNGQLNSPLHF.

This clone occurred once. The chain is built from TRBV5-1 and TRBJ2-1; 10 bases agree with TRBD2. Germline CDR1 is SGHRS and CDR2 is YFSETQ. The CDR3 loop spans 16 amino acids. V lost 4 bases and J lost 6; bases outside the gene matches: 10. CDR3 DNA: TGCGCCAGCAGCGCGGACCGAGCGGGAGGGTTCAATGAGCAGTTCTTC. Encoded protein: CASSADRAGGFNEQFF. Drawing the rest from reference TRBV5-1 and TRBJ2-1, the complete variable domain is KAGVTQTPRYLIKTRGQQVTLSCSPISGHRSVSWYQQTPGQGLQFLFEYFSETQRNKGNFPGRFSGRQFSNSRSEMNVSTLELGDSALYLCASSADRAGGFNEQFFGPGTRLTVL.

This clone was seen only a few times. The chain uses TRBV7-9 and TRBJ1-1, with D tentatively TRBD1 (5 bases). The CDR3 extends over 14 amino acids. CDR1 SEHNR and CDR2 FQNEAQ come from the germline V gene (reference sequence). V was pared by 0 bases and J by 4 bases, with 9 bases between. CDR3 residues: CASSLAGVSTEAFF. The DNA for the CDR3 is TGTGCCAGCAGCTTAGCAGGGGTGAGCACTGAAGCTTTCTTT. Full variable domain (rest looked up from reference TRBV7-9 and TRBJ1-1): DTGVSQNPRHKITKRGQNVTFRCDPISEHNRLYWYRQTLGQGPEFLTYFQNEAQLEKSRLLSDRFSAERPKGSFSTLEIQRTEQGDSAMYLCASSLAGVSTEAFFGQGTRLTVV.

This sequence joins TRBV6-5 and TRBJ1-4; a possible D gene is TRBD1 (5 bases). Trimming cost V 2 bases and J 7 bases, with 14 bases left between them. This CDR3 contains 15 residues. The germline CDR1 and CDR2 sequences are MNHEY and SVGAGI. CDR3 DNA: TGTGCCAGCAGTTACGGTCGGGGGAACGGTGAAAAACTGTTTTTT. Translation gives CASSYGRGNGEKLFF.

The chain carries TRBV9 and TRBJ1-5; D not certain. CDR3 length equals 13 residues. V was trimmed by 0 bases and J by 7 bases, leaving 8 bases between them. Germline-derived CDR1 and CDR2 are SGDLS and YYNGEE. This chain's CDR3 is CASSVDLTQPQHF. The CDR3 DNA follows: TGTGCCAGCAGCGTAGACTTGACACAGCCCCAGCATTTT.

In DNA form, the CDR3 reads TGCGCCAGCAGCTTGGGACAGGTGGGGGAGACCCAGTACTTC. It translates to CASSLGQVGETQYF. This sequence joins TRBV5-1 and TRBJ2-5; possible D gene TRBD1, 6 bases. Germline lookup yields CDR1 SGHRS and CDR2 YFSETQ. Deletions cut 0 bases from V and 5 bases from J, with 11 bases between. The CDR3 extends over 14 amino acids. Full variable domain (rest looked up from reference TRBV5-1 and TRBJ2-5): KAGVTQTPRYLIKTRGQQVTLSCSPISGHRSVSWYQQTPGQGLQFLFEYFSETQRNKGNFPGRFSGRQFSNSRSEMNVSTLELGDSALYLCASSLGQVGETQYFGPGTRLLVL.

V usage is TRBV19 and J usage is TRBJ2-1; TRBD2 matches 7 bases. CDR3 length: 13 residues. J lost 7 bases, V lost 3 bases, and 3 bases had no gene match. The germline gives CDR1 LNHDA, CDR2 SQIVND (reference sequence). The CDR3 coding sequence is TGTGCCAGTAGTATCGGGACTACGAATGAGCAGTTCTTC. Encoded protein: CASSIGTTNEQFF.

V gene TRBV11-2 combines with J gene TRBJ2-7, with no clear D. This CDR3 comprises 14 residues. V was cut by 5 bases and J by 3 bases, with 14 bases left in between. Germline-derived CDR1 and CDR2 are SGHAT and FQNNGV. As DNA, the CDR3 is TGTGCCAGCAGCCCCCTGGGTAGCAGCTACGAGCAGTACTTC. Translating it yields CASSPLGSSYEQYF.

The genes are TRBV28 and TRBJ1-5; D might be TRBD1 (5 bases). This CDR3 contains 15 residues. Germline values: CDR1 MDHEN, CDR2 SYDVKM. V lost 8 bases, J lost 6 bases, and 20 bases lay in between. The CDR3 region is CASLSGVGGGQPQHF. CDR3 in DNA: TGTGCCAGCCTCTCAGGTGTGGGCGGGGGTCAGCCCCAGCATTTT. Drawing the rest from reference TRBV28 and TRBJ1-5, the complete variable domain is DVKVTQSSRYLVKRTGEKVFLECVQDMDHENMFWYRQDPGLGLRLIYFSYDVKMKEKGDIPEGYSVSREKKERFSLILESASTNQTSMYLCASLSGVGGGQPQHFGDGTRLSIL.

This clone was counted a few times. The V gene is TRBV4-3, the J gene TRBJ2-6; D perhaps matches TRBD1 (6 bases). The CDR3 is made up of 18 amino acids. V gave up 0 bases and J gave up 4 bases, with 16 bases separating them. The germline CDR1 and CDR2 sequences are LGHNA and YSLEER. CDR3 nucleotides: TGCGCCAGCAGCCAAGACTACAGGGCCTCTTGGGGGGCCAACGTCCTGACTTTC. It encodes CASSQDYRASWGANVLTF.

The chain carries TRBV5-1 and TRBJ1-1; D is undetermined. V was trimmed by 2 bases and J by 1 base, leaving 9 bases between them. Germline V gene data show CDR1 as SGHRS and CDR2 as YFSETQ. CDR3 size: 14 residues. This CDR3 is CASSLSQTNTEAFF. CDR3 in DNA: TGCGCCAGCAGCTTATCACAGACGAACACTGAAGCTTTCTTT.

The V call is TRBV7-9, the J call TRBJ2-2, with a possible D match to TRBD2 (5 bases). The V end was cut by 5 bases, the J end by 5 bases, with 9 bases between. This CDR3 is 13 amino acids long. Per the germline V gene, CDR1 is SEHNR and CDR2 is FQNEAQ (reference sequence). CDR3 coding DNA: TGTGCCAGCAGCCAGCGCGGGACCGGGGAGCTGTTTTTT. Amino acid sequence: CASSQRGTGELFF.

The V and J genes are TRBV24-1 and TRBJ2-2, with a weak D call TRBD2 (5 bases). The V and J ends lost 7 bases and 1 base respectively, with 6 bases between them. In germline, CDR1 is KGHDR, CDR2 SFDVKD. The CDR3 has 13 residues. CDR3 coding DNA: TGTGCCACCAGCGGGATGAACACCGGGGAGCTGTTTTTT. It codes for CATSGMNTGELFF.

This chain uses TRBV18 with TRBJ2-7, with TRBD1 as a possible D gene (6 bases). Per the germline V gene, CDR1 is KGHSH and CDR2 is LQKENI. CDR3 length equals 15 residues. Trimming shortened V by 3 bases and J by 2 bases, and 14 bases separated the two germline ends. In nucleotides, the CDR3 is TGTGCCAGCTCACCCGAACGGACAGTTACCTACGAGCAGTACTTC. Amino acids: CASSPERTVTYEQYF.

Only one count was recorded for this clone. The gene calls are TRBV7-3 and TRBJ2-5, with 9 bases matching TRBD2. The V segment lost 2 bases and the J segment 2 bases; nucleotides outside the gene matches: 3. The germline V gene has CDR1 SGHTA and CDR2 FQGTGA. The CDR3 runs 15 residues. CDR3 residues: CASSLGLAGQETQYF. The DNA of the CDR3 is TGTGCCAGCAGCTTAGGGCTAGCGGGACAAGAGACCCAGTACTTC.

V is TRBV27 and J is TRBJ1-4, with 7 nucleotides matching TRBD1. Germline CDR1 reads MNHEY; CDR2 reads SMNVEV (reference sequence). CDR3 size: 16 residues. The junction had 12 bases not matched to a gene; V was cut back by 4 bases and J by 7 bases. CDR3 nucleotide sequence: TGTGCCAGCAGTTCCCAGGGGGGCAGGAGGTCTGAAAAACTGTTTTTT. It encodes CASSSQGGRRSEKLFF.

The chain employs TRBV6-2 or TRBV6-3 and TRBJ2-2; possible D gene TRBD1, 5 bases. This CDR3 has 16 amino acids. CDR1 and CDR2 (germline): MNHEY, SVGEGT. V was pared by 5 bases and J by 7 bases, with 20 bases between. The CDR3, as DNA: TGTGCCAGCAGTCCCCGGACGTATGGGGCAGTCGGGGAGCTGTTTTTT. This sequence encodes CASSPRTYGAVGELFF.

The chain recombines TRBV11-3 with TRBJ2-7; 8 nucleotides match TRBD1. J was trimmed by 6 bases and V by 5 bases; bases with no gene match: 6. CDR1 SGHNT and CDR2 YENEEA come from the germline V gene. This CDR3 has 13 amino acids. CDR3 in DNA: TGTGCCAGCAGCGGTTCCAGGGGGCGCGAGCAGTACTTC. Translation gives CASSGSRGREQYF.

This chain joins TRBV7-3 and TRBJ2-2; 9 bases fit TRBD2. J gave up 7 bases and V 1 base, and 7 bases lay outside the gene matches. The CDR3 runs to 16 residues. The germline V gene has CDR1 SGHTA and CDR2 FQGTGA. This CDR3 reads CASSLIPAGGSGELFF. CDR3 DNA sequence: TGTGCCAGCAGCTTAATTCCAGCGGGAGGTAGCGGGGAGCTGTTTTTT.

This rearrangement joins TRBV5-6 to TRBJ2-5; possible D gene TRBD2, 5 bases. This CDR3 region has 13 residues. Germline CDR1 and CDR2: SGHDT and YYEEEE. With 5 bases removed from V and 3 bases from J, the gap between germline ends came to 11 bases. CDR3 region: CASRLLEEETQYF. The CDR3 DNA reads as TGTGCCAGCAGATTACTAGAAGAAGAGACCCAGTACTTC. The whole variable domain, filled in from reference TRBV5-6 and TRBJ2-5, reads DAGVTQSPTHLIKTRGQQVTLRCSPKSGHDTVSWYQQALGQGPQFIFQYYEEEERQRGNFPDRFSGHQFPNYSSELNVNALLLGDSALYLCASRLLEEETQYFGPGTRLLVL.

The genes are TRBV9 and TRBJ2-1; 8 nucleotides agree with TRBD2. This CDR3 contains 15 residues. V shed 3 bases and J 10 bases; nucleotides not matched to a gene: 12. Germline lookup yields CDR1 SGDLS and CDR2 YYNGEE. The DNA for the CDR3 is TGTGCCAGCAGCGCACGCCCAAGCGGGAGCAGCGAGCAGTTCTTC. Its protein product is CASSARPSGSSEQFF. Complete variable domain (other parts from reference TRBV9 and TRBJ2-1): DSGVTQTPKHLITATGQRVTLRCSPRSGDLSVYWYQQSLDQGLQFLIQYYNGEERAKGNILERFSAQQFPDLHSELNLSSLELGDSALYFCASSARPSGSSEQFFGPGTRLTVL.

DNA for the CDR3: TGCGCCAGCAGCTTGGCCAGCGCCCTGGGCTATGGCTACACCTTC. Amino acid sequence: CASSLASALGYGYTF. V is TRBV5-1 and J is TRBJ1-2; no definite D call. Between the trimmed V and J ends, which lost 0 bases and 4 bases, there was a span of 13 bases. The length of the CDR3 is 15 residues. Germline V CDR1 and CDR2: SGHRS, YFSETQ.

There are a few counts of this clone. This chain uses TRBV27 with TRBJ1-2, with 8 positions matching TRBD1. From germline, CDR1 is MNHEY and CDR2 SMNVEV (reference sequence). The junction had 12 bases not matched to a gene; V was cut back by 4 bases and J by 8 bases. This CDR3 has 15 residues. CDR3 in amino acids: CASSSRPDRGDGYTF. In DNA form, the CDR3 reads TGTGCCAGCAGTTCGAGACCAGACAGGGGTGACGGCTACACCTTC.

Worth noting for this clone: One end of the junction varies from germline; a read error may be responsible. J is TRBJ1-2 and V is TRBV7-4; D not resolved. The CDR3 consists of 9 residues. Germline V gene sequence: CDR1 SGHVT, CDR2 SQSDAQ. The CDR3 nucleotides read TGTGCCAGCAGCTTATTCCCCGTCTTC. Residues: CASSLFPVF.

This chain connects TRBV30 to TRBJ1-5, with 9 positions matching TRBD1. V shed 2 bases and J 2 bases; nucleotides not matched to a gene: 10. The germline CDR1 and CDR2 sequences are GTSNPN and SVGIG (reference sequence). The CDR3 runs 17 residues. The CDR3 DNA reads TGTGCCTGGAGTCGCAGACAGGGGGATGGAGGCAATCAGCCCCAGCATTTT. It codes for CAWSRRQGDGGNQPQHF.

The rearrangement uses TRBV15 and TRBJ2-7; 10 nucleotides agree with TRBD2. V was pared by 0 bases and J by 7 bases, with 9 bases of the junction left unmatched. CDR1 LNHNV and CDR2 YYDKDF come from the germline V gene (reference sequence). The CDR3 is made up of 16 amino acids. This CDR3 reads CATSRDWASGSFEQYF. The DNA of the CDR3 is TGTGCCACCAGCAGAGATTGGGCTAGCGGGAGTTTTGAGCAGTACTTC. Full variable domain (rest looked up from reference TRBV15 and TRBJ2-7): DAMVIQNPRYQVTQFGKPVTLSCSQTLNHNVMYWYQQKSSQAPKLLFHYYDKDFNNEADTPDNFQSRRPNTSFCFLDIRSPGLGDTAMYLCATSRDWASGSFEQYFGPGTRLTVT.

The chain employs TRBV25-1 and TRBJ2-7; 8 bases match TRBD2. J was trimmed by 3 bases and V by 5 bases; bases with no gene match: 6. CDR1 and CDR2 from the germline V gene are MGHDK and SYGVNS. This CDR3 is 14 amino acids long. DNA of the CDR3: TGTGCCAGCAGTCCCCGGGGGGGACTCTACGAGCAGTACTTC. This gives the protein CASSPRGGLYEQYF.